The clone carrying this TCR beta chain has just a few counts. What it recognizes is unknown. This CDR3 spans 16 amino acids. Germline V gene lookup returns CDR1 MGHRA and CDR2 YSYEKL. V shed 0 bases, J shed 9 bases, and the junction held 8 bases outside the gene matches. Each donor gave roughly 9.8 milliliters of peripheral blood. Alongside a J-beta primer mix, a sample-barcoded 5' primer served in a second PCR lasting about 7 to 11 cycles. Any given sample supplied a minimum of 3 million CDR3-containing paired-end reads. From the 5' RACE reads, TCRdb called clonotypes with MiXCR, one entry per CDR3 protein. The repertoire holds over 950,000 distinct CDR3 sequences, with roughly 47% as singletons. The data derive from a study of blood T cells in healthy people across ages. Notes on the study in general: It was found that TCR beta diversity correlated strongly with the percentage of naive T cells.

V and J are TRBV4-1 and TRBJ1-6; 7 bases agree with TRBD1. Sequencing was done on a sample of blood. The TCR sequence derives from a woman aged 60-75 years in good health. The CDR3 is CASSQDWEGAGSPLHF. CDR3 coding DNA: TGCGCCAGCAGCCAAGATTGGGAGGGGGCGGGTTCACCCCTCCACTTT.